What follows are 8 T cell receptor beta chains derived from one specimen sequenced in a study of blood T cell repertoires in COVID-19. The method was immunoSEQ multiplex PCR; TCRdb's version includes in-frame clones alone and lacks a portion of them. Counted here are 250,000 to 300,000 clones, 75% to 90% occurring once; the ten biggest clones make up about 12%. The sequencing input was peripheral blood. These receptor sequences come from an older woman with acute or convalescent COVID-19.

CDR3 DNA: TGTGCCAGCAGTTTTCGGGAAAATTCACCCCTCCACTTT. It is translated as CASSFRENSPLHF. J is TRBJ1-6 and V is TRBV27; D uncertain. V lost 3 bases and J 7 bases, leaving 7 bases between the germline ends. CDR3 length: 13 amino acids. Germline V gene sequence: CDR1 MNHEY, CDR2 SMNVEV (reference sequence).

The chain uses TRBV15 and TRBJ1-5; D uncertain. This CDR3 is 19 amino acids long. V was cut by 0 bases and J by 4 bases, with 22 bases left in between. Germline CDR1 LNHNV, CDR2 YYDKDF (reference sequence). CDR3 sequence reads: CATSRDRARGEGWNQPQHF. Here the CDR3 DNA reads TGTGCCACCAGCAGAGATCGGGCGAGAGGCGAGGGTTGGAATCAGCCCCAGCATTTT.

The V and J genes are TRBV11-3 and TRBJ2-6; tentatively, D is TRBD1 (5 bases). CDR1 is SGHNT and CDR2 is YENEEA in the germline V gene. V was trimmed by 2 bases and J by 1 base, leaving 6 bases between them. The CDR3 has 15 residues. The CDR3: CASSLQGSGANVLTF. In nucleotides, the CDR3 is TGTGCCAGCAGCTTACAGGGATCTGGGGCCAACGTCCTGACTTTC.

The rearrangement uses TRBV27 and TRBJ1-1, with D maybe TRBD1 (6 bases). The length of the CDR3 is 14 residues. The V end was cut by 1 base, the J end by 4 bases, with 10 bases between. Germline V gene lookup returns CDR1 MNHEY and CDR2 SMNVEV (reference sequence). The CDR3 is CASSLWGPSTEAFF. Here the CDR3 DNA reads TGTGCCAGCAGTTTATGGGGGCCCAGCACTGAAGCTTTCTTT.

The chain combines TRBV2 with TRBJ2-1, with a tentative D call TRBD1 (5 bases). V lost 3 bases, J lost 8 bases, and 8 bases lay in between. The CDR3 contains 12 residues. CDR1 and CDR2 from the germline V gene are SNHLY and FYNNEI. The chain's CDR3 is CASSDRVHEQFF. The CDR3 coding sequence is TGTGCCAGCAGTGACAGGGTTCATGAGCAGTTCTTC.

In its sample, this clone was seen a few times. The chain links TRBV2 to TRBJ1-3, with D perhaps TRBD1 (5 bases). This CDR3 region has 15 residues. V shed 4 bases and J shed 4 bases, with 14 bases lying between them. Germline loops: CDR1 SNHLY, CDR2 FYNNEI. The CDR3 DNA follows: TGTGCCAGCAGTGCCCAGGGTTTAGGAGGAAACACCATATATTTT. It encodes CASSAQGLGGNTIYF.

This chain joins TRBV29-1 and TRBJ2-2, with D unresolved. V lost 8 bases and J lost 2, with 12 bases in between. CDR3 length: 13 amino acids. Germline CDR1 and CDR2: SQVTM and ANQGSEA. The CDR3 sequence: CSTRSSNTGELFF. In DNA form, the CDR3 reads TGCAGCACGAGGAGTTCTAACACCGGGGAGCTGTTTTTT.

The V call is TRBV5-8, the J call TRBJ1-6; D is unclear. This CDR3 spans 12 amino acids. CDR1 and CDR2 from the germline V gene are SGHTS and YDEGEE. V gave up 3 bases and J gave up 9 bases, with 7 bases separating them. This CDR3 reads CASSSRGSPLHF. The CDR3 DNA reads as TGTGCCAGCAGCTCCCGGGGTTCACCCCTCCACTTT. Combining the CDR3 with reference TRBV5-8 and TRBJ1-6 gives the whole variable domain EAGVTQSPTHLIKTRGQQATLRCSPISGHTSVYWYQQALGLGLQFLLWYDEGEERNRGNFPPRFSGRQFPNYSSELNVNALELEDSALYLCASSSRGSPLHFGNGTRLTVT.